This T cell receptor (beta chain) derives from a study of cytomegalovirus exposure and HLA in healthy donors. Per the germline V gene, CDR1 is MNHEY and CDR2 is SVGAGI. The CDR3 is 15 residues long. The germline V and J ends were trimmed by 1 base and 7 bases, with 17 bases remaining between them. Notes on the study in general: In a later analysis, across HLA loci, associated TCR counts were highest for DRB1, lowest for HLA-C.

Details on this clone: Its antigen is not identified.

The PCR had 60 Vbeta and 13 Jbeta primers. Clones were read by immunoSEQ multiplex PCR, and TCRdb kept only the in-frame ones, dropping some. This sample has over 150,000 clones; over 70% occur once, and the top ten carry approximately 1.5%. Sequenced input: PBMCs. This clonotype originated in a woman aged 18-29 years in good health and CMV-seronegative. The genes are TRBV6-5 and TRBJ2-7; D is unclear. CDR3 sequence reads: CASSYYASEFREQYF. CDR3 in DNA: TGTGCCAGCAGTTACTACGCCAGCGAATTCCGGGAGCAGTACTTC.